This passage covers 14 T cell receptor beta chains from one sample sequenced in a study of radiotherapy plus CTLA-4 blockade in lung cancer. The assay was immunoSEQ multiplex PCR, and TCRdb's table has in-frame clones only and misses some. Of about 60,000 clones in the sample, approximately 70% were seen once. The sequenced sample was peripheral blood, obtained from a patient treated with radiotherapy plus ipilimumab. These receptors were collected from a human donor with non-small cell lung cancer whose response to radiotherapy plus ipilimumab could not be evaluated.

This clone is a singleton in its sample. This chain links TRBV4-1 with TRBJ2-3, with 7 bases identical to TRBD1. This CDR3 has 13 amino acids. The germline V gene encodes CDR1 MGHRA and CDR2 YSYEKL. The V and J ends lost 8 bases and 2 bases, in that order; junction bases with no gene match: 4. CDR3 bases: TGCGCCAGCTCGGACAGGAACACAGATACGCAGTATTTT. Protein sequence: CASSDRNTDTQYF.

The chain has TRBV19 and TRBJ2-7; 10 nucleotides line up with TRBD1. CDR3 length: 15 residues. Germline loops: CDR1 LNHDA, CDR2 SQIVND (reference sequence). J was trimmed by 4 bases and V by 4 bases; bases with no gene match: 7. Written as DNA, the CDR3 is TGTGCCAGTAGTACCGGGACAGGGGTAGGGTACGAGCAGTACTTC. Its protein is CASSTGTGVGYEQYF. The variable domain in full, completed from reference TRBV19 and TRBJ2-7, reads DGGITQSPKYLFRKEGQNVTLSCEQNLNHDAMYWYRQDPGQGLRLIYYSQIVNDFQKGDIAEGYSVSREKKESFPLTVTSAQKNPTAFYLCASSTGTGVGYEQYFGPGTRLTVT.

The genes are TRBV2 and TRBJ2-3, with a possible D match to TRBD2 (6 bases). Germline CDR1 is SNHLY and CDR2 is FYNNEI. V was pared by 5 bases and J by 2 bases, with 14 bases between. The CDR3 is made up of 15 amino acids. CDR3 protein: CASSTSGTDTDTQYF. The CDR3 region has the DNA TGTGCCAGCAGTACATCCGGGACTGACACAGATACGCAGTATTTT.

The chain carries TRBV5-1 and TRBJ2-7, with D tentatively TRBD2 (5 bases). V lost 5 bases and J lost 5, with 11 bases in between. The CDR3 has 12 residues. Germline CDR1 and CDR2: SGHRS and YFSETQ. CDR3 bases: TGCGCCAGCAGGAGAGGGATGAACGAGCAGTACTTC. The encoded protein is CASRRGMNEQYF.

The chain recombines TRBV6-1 with TRBJ1-2, with D perhaps TRBD1 (5 bases). CDR1 and CDR2 (germline): MNHNS, SASEGT. The germline V and J ends were trimmed by 0 bases and 4 bases, with 18 bases remaining between them. The CDR3 totals 17 residues. The CDR3 protein is CASSEAPVMRGGYGYTF. The CDR3 nucleotides read TGTGCCAGCAGTGAAGCCCCGGTAATGCGGGGGGGCTATGGCTACACCTTC.

Of note for this clone: The junction and the germline gene differ at one end; a read error may be behind it. The chain combines TRBV7-7 with TRBJ1-5; TRBD1 is a possible D gene (5 bases). Germline V gene data show CDR1 as SSHAT and CDR2 as FNYEAQ (reference sequence). The CDR3 totals 14 residues. The DNA for the CDR3 is TGCGCCAGCAGCCAGGGATATAGCAATCAGCCCCAGCATTTT. This translates into CASSQGYSNQPQHF.

The rearrangement links TRBV30 to TRBJ1-1; D gene unclear. V lost 3 bases and J 1 base, leaving 9 bases between the germline ends. The CDR3 is 13 amino acids. Germline V gene lookup returns CDR1 GTSNPN and CDR2 SVGIG (reference sequence). The CDR3 DNA follows: TGTGCCTGGAGGGTTGGCGGGAACACTGAAGCTTTCTTT. This translates into CAWRVGGNTEAFF. Full variable domain (outside the CDR3, taken from reference TRBV30 and TRBJ1-1): SQTIHQWPATLVQPVGSPLSLECTVEGTSNPNLYWYRQAAGRGLQLLFYSVGIGQISSEVPQNLSASRPQDRQFILSSKKLLLSDSGFYLCAWRVGGNTEAFFGQGTRLTVV.

The chain joins TRBV9 to TRBJ2-3, with TRBD2 as a possible D gene (6 bases). Germline CDR1 and CDR2: SGDLS and YYNGEE. The V end was cut by 0 bases, the J end by 3 bases, with 14 bases between. The length of the CDR3 is 16 residues. CDR3 sequence reads: CASSVGWAGGTDTQYF. DNA of the CDR3: TGTGCCAGCAGCGTAGGGTGGGCCGGAGGGACAGATACGCAGTATTTT.

J is TRBJ1-1 and V is TRBV6-6; D is perhaps TRBD1 (6 bases). V lost 2 bases and J 2 bases, leaving 9 bases between the germline ends. This CDR3 has 14 amino acids. CDR1 MNHNY and CDR2 SVGAGI come from the germline V gene (reference sequence). Written as DNA, the CDR3 is TGTGCCAGCAGTTACGCAGGGGCAAACACTGAAGCTTTCTTT. This sequence encodes CASSYAGANTEAFF.

This sequence joins TRBV9 and TRBJ1-1; D is ambiguous. V was clipped by 1 base and J by 0 bases, with 10 bases between them. The germline V gene encodes CDR1 SGDLS and CDR2 YYNGEE. CDR3 length: 15 residues. The CDR3, as DNA: TGTGCCAGCAGCGTATTCGGGAGGATGAACACTGAAGCTTTCTTT. As protein: CASSVFGRMNTEAFF. Variable domain in full (rest from reference TRBV9 and TRBJ1-1): DSGVTQTPKHLITATGQRVTLRCSPRSGDLSVYWYQQSLDQGLQFLIQYYNGEERAKGNILERFSAQQFPDLHSELNLSSLELGDSALYFCASSVFGRMNTEAFFGQGTRLTVV.

CDR3 nucleotide sequence: TGTGCCAGCAGTAGCTTCATACAGGGGGCGCGGAGTGGCTACACCTTC. Translated, it gives CASSSFIQGARSGYTF. V usage is TRBV27 and J usage is TRBJ1-2; 9 positions match TRBD1. This CDR3 has 16 residues. The trim removed 5 bases at V and 7 bases at J, leaving 14 bases unmatched. CDR1 MNHEY and CDR2 SMNVEV come from the germline V gene (reference sequence).

This clone showed up just a few times. The V and J genes are TRBV7-6 and TRBJ1-4, with D unresolved. Germline CDR1 SGHVS, CDR2 FNYEAQ. The CDR3 runs to 13 residues. V lost 1 base, J lost 6 bases, and 6 bases lay in between. The CDR3 DNA reads TGTGCCAGCAGCTTAGGTCGCGATGAAAAACTGTTTTTT. Translating it yields CASSLGRDEKLFF.

This clone occurred a few times. This chain connects TRBV6-6 to TRBJ1-4; a weak D match, TRBD1 (6 bases). Germline V gene lookup returns CDR1 MNHNY and CDR2 SVGAGI (reference sequence). Trimming removed 2 bases at V and 8 bases at J, with 12 bases between. This CDR3 region has 14 residues. CDR3 DNA: TGTGCCAGCAGTTACACAGGGAATTTGGAAAAACTGTTTTTT. It encodes CASSYTGNLEKLFF.

To note about this clone: A far larger clone is one base from this, pointing to a likely read error. The chain joins TRBV2 to TRBJ1-4; D is unresolved. Germline values: CDR1 SNHLY, CDR2 FYNNEI. V gave up 11 bases and J gave up 0 bases, with 13 bases separating them. The CDR3 totals 14 residues. CDR3 region: CAGTPGSTNEKLFF. The CDR3 DNA follows: TGTGCCGGCACACCGGGTTCAACTAATGAAAAACTGTTTTTT.